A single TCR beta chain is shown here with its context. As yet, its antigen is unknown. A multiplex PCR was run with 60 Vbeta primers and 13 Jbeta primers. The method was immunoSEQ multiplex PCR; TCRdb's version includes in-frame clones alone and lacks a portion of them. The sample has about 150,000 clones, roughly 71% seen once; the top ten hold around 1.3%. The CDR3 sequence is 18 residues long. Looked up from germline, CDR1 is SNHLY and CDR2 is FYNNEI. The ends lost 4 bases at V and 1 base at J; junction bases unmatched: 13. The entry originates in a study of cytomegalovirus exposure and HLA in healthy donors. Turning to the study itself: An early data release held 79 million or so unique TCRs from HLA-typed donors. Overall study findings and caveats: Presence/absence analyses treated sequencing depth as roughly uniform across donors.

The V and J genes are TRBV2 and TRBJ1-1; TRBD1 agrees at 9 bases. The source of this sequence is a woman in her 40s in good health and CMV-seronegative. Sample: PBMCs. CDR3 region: CASSGPRTGAVWNTEAFF. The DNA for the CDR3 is TGTGCCAGCAGTGGGCCTCGGACAGGGGCGGTTTGGAACACTGAAGCTTTCTTT.